These T cell receptor beta chains were read from a single sample in a study of blood T cell repertoires in COVID-19. Libraries were prepared by immunoSEQ multiplex PCR; TCRdb keeps only in-frame clonotypes and omits some of them. The sample lists under 300,000 clones; 70% to 90% were seen once. Material: peripheral blood. These receptors came from a woman aged 70-85 years with acute or convalescent COVID-19. CDR3s include the opening cysteine and the closing phenylalanine or tryptophan. D genes are given only for firm matches. For some rows the clone size is stated as once, few or many, or as a class when expanded; others skip it.

j_call clone_size v_call d_call cdr3_aa cdr3_nt
TRBJ2-7 few TRBV11-2 NA CASSPLGRSQAYEQYF TGTGCCAGCAGCCCGCTGGGGAGGTCGCAAGCCTACGAGCAGTACTTC
TRBJ1-2 NA TRBV5-1 NA CASSLLGAAELYYGYTF TGCGCCAGCAGCTTGCTTGGGGCCGCGGAGCTCTACTATGGCTACACCTTC
TRBJ1-6 NA TRBV3-1/TRBV3-2 TRBD1 CASSRGQGESPLHF TGTGCCAGCAGCCGGGGACAGGGGGAATCACCCCTCCACTTT
TRBJ2-1 NA TRBV6-1 TRBD2 CASSEAWGGYNEQFF TGTGCCAGCAGTGAAGCGTGGGGGGGCTACAATGAGCAGTTCTTC
TRBJ1-1 NA TRBV6-6 NA CASMLGSYTEAFF TGTGCCAGCATGTTAGGTAGCTACACTGAAGCTTTCTTT
TRBJ2-7 NA TRBV7-8 TRBD1 CASSRNTGASSYEQYF TGTGCCAGCAGCCGGAACACAGGGGCCAGCTCCTACGAGCAGTACTTC
TRBJ1-1 NA TRBV6-6 NA CASREAVEAFF TGTGCCAGCAGGGAAGCGGTAGAAGCTTTCTTT
TRBJ1-1 NA TRBV5-1 NA CASSSDRYTEAFF TGCGCCAGCAGCTCTGACAGATACACTGAAGCTTTCTTT
TRBJ1-3 NA TRBV5-4 TRBD1 CASSHRQGNVNGNTIYF TGTGCCAGCAGCCATCGACAGGGAAACGTGAATGGAAACACCATATATTTT
TRBJ1-4 NA TRBV9 NA CASSVTGSEKLFF TGTGCCAGCAGCGTAACGGGGTCAGAAAAACTGTTTTTT
TRBJ2-5 NA TRBV28 NA CASSPGGAGKETQYF TGTGCCAGCAGCCCCGGGGGTGCGGGGAAAGAGACCCAGTACTTC
TRBJ1-5 NA TRBV10-2 NA CASSEIKQPQHF TGCGCCAGCAGTGAAATTAAACAGCCCCAGCATTTT
TRBJ1-1 NA TRBV5-5 NA CASSLGTGLNTEAFF TGTGCCAGCAGCTTGGGCACGGGGTTGAACACTGAAGCTTTCTTT
TRBJ2-7 once TRBV5-5 NA CASSLDSVLPTEQYF TGTGCCAGCAGCTTGGACAGTGTCCTTCCTACCGAGCAGTACTTC
TRBJ2-1 NA TRBV7-2 NA CASSPSSVGGNEQFF TGTGCCAGCAGCCCGTCTAGCGTTGGGGGCAATGAGCAGTTCTTC
TRBJ2-3 NA TRBV5-1 NA CASSLGLESDTQYF TGCGCCAGCAGCTTGGGACTAGAATCAGATACGCAGTATTTT
TRBJ1-5 NA TRBV4-1 NA CASSQDRGGGNQPQHF TGCGCCAGCAGCCAAGACAGGGGTGGCGGCAATCAGCCCCAGCATTTT
TRBJ2-5 NA TRBV2 TRBD2 CASTSGGSRGETQYF TGTGCCAGCACAAGCGGGGGAAGCCGGGGAGAGACCCAGTACTTC
TRBJ1-2 NA TRBV10-1 TRBD1 CARTDRGGLKGQGNYGYTF TGCGCCAGGACTGATCGTGGGGGTCTGAAGGGACAGGGAAACTATGGCTACACCTTC
TRBJ2-2 NA TRBV4-1 NA CASSQAGAGGYTGELFF TGCGCCAGCAGCCAAGCGGGAGCAGGGGGTTACACCGGGGAGCTGTTTTTT
TRBJ1-2 NA TRBV12-3/TRBV12-4 TRBD1 CASRTGRNYGYTF TGTGCCAGCCGGACAGGGCGTAACTATGGCTACACCTTC
TRBJ2-3 NA TRBV5-6 TRBD2 CASSFSRTSLVDTQYF TGTGCCAGCAGCTTTTCAAGGACTAGTCTCGTAGATACGCAGTATTTT
TRBJ2-1 NA TRBV5-1 NA CASSFSGMNNNEQFF TGCGCCAGCAGTTTTTCCGGGATGAATAACAATGAGCAGTTCTTC
TRBJ1-6 few TRBV6-5 NA CASSLPSRDSPLHF TGTGCCAGCAGTTTGCCCTCGAGGGATTCACCCCTCCACTTT